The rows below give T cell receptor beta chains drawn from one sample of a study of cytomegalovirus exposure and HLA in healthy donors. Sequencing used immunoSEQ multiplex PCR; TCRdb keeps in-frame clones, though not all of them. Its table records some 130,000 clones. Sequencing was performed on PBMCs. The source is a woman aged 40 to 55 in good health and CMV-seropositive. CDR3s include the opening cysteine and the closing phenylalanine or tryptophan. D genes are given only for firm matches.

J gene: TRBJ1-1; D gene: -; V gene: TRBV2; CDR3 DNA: TGTGCCACCCTTCTACCGGACACTGAAGCTTTCTTT; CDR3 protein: CATLLPDTEAFF
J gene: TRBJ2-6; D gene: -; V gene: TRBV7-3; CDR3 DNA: TGTGCCAGCAGCTTACAGTCTGGGGCCAACGTCCTGACTTTC; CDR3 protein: CASSLQSGANVLTF
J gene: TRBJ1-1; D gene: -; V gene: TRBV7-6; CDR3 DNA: TGTGCCAGCAGCTTAGATCGCGGCATGAACACTGAAGCTTTCTTT; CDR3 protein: CASSLDRGMNTEAFF
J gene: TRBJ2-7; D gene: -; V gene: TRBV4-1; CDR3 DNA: TGCGCCAGCAGCCACCGAAGGTCGGGGTACGAGCAGTACTTC; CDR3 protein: CASSHRRSGYEQYF
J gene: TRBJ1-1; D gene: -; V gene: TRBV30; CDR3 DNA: TGTGCCTGGAGTGTACAAGTGATGAACACTGAAGCTTTCTTT; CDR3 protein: CAWSVQVMNTEAFF
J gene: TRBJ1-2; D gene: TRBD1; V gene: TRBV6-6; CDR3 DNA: TGTGCCAGCAGTTTCACCGGGACAGGGGGCTATGGCTACACCTTC; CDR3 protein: CASSFTGTGGYGYTF
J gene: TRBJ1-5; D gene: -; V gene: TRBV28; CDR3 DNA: TGTGCCAGCACTCAGGGGACGGAGCAGCCCCAGCATTTT; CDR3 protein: CASTQGTEQPQHF
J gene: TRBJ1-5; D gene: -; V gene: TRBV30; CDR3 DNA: TGTGCCTGGAGTGGTGGCAATCGGCCCCAGCATTTT; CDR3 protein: CAWSGGNRPQHF
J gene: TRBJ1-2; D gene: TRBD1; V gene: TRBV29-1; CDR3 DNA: TGCAGCGTTGATGAGACAGGGGGAAGATATGGCTACACCTTC; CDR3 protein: CSVDETGGRYGYTF
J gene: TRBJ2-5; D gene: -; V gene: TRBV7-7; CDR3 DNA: TGTGCTAGCAGCCCGATACAGTACCAAGAGACCCAGTACTTC; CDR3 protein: CASSPIQYQETQYF
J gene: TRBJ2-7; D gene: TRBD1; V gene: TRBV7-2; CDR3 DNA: TGTGCCAGCAGCACCCGGACAGGGTACGAGCAGTACTTC; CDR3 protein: CASSTRTGYEQYF
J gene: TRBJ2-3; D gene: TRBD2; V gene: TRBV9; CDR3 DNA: TGTGCCAGCAGAAGGACTAGCGGGCCGGGGGATACGCAGTATTTT; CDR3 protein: CASRRTSGPGDTQYF
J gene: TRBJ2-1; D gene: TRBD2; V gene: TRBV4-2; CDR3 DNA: TGTGCCAGCAGCCAAGTACGTCTAGCGGGAGCCCACAATGAGCAGTTCTTC; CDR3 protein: CASSQVRLAGAHNEQFF
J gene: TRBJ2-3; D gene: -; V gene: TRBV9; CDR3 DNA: TGTGCCAGCAGCCACACCCCCCGAGGAGCGGAAAGCACAGATACGCAGTATTTT; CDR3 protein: CASSHTPRGAESTDTQYF
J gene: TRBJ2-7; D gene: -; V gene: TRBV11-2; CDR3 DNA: TGTGCCAGCAGCTTAGATGGCGGTTCCACCTACGAGCAGTACTTC; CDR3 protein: CASSLDGGSTYEQYF
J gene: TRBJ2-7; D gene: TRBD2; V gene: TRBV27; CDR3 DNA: TGTGCCAGCAGGGGTAGCGGGAGGGTCTACGAGCAGTACTTC; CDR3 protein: CASRGSGRVYEQYF
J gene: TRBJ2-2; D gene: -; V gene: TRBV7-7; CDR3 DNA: TGTGCTAGCAGCCCGCGTACAGGGAACACCGGGGAGCTGTTTTTT; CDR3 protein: CASSPRTGNTGELFF
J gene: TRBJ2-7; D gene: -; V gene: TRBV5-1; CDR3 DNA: TGCGCCAGCAGCCCGGGGGTAGCCTACGAGCAGTACTTC; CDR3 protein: CASSPGVAYEQYF
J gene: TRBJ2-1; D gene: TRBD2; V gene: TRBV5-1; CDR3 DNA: TGCGCCAGCAGCTTGACTAGCGGGAGCTTGGTGGATGAGCAGTTCTTC; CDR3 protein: CASSLTSGSLVDEQFF
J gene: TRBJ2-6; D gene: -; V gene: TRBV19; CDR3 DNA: TGTGCCAGTACCGTAGAGGCTGGGGCCAACGTCCTGACTTTC; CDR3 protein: CASTVEAGANVLTF
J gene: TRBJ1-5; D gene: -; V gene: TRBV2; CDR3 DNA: TGTGCCAGCAGTGAAGTGGCAGGGGTCCAGCCCCAGCATTTT; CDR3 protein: CASSEVAGVQPQHF
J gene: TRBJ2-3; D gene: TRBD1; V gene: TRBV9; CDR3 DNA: TGTGCCAGCAGCCTCGAAGGGACAGGGGGAACGGCAGATACGCAGTATTTT; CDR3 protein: CASSLEGTGGTADTQYF
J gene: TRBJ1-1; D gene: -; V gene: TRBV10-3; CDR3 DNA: TGTGCCATCAGAGGACAGACGGGTTACACTGAAGCTTTCTTT; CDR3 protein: CAIRGQTGYTEAFF
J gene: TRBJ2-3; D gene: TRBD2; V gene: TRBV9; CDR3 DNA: TGTGCCAGCAGCGCAACTAGCGGGTACACAGATACGCAGTATTTT; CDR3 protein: CASSATSGYTDTQYF
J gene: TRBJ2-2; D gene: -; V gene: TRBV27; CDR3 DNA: TGTGCCAGCAGTTCGGGACTTAACACCGGGGAGCTGTTTTTT; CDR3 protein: CASSSGLNTGELFF
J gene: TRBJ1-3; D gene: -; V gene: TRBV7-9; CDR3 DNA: TGTGCCAGCCTCACAAGCTCTGGAAACACCATATATTTT; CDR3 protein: CASLTSSGNTIYF
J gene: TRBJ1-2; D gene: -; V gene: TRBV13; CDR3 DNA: TGTGCCAGCAGCCTAGACAGCCGAATGGGCTACACCTTC; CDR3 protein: CASSLDSRMGYTF
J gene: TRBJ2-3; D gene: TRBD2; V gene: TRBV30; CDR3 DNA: TGTGCCTGGAGTGACGGGACTACTAAAAGCACAGATACGCAGTATTTT; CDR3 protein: CAWSDGTTKSTDTQYF
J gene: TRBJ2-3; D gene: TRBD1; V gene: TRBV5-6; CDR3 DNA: TGTGCCAGCAGCTTAGACAGGGGACTGGGAGATACGCAGTATTTT; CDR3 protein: CASSLDRGLGDTQYF
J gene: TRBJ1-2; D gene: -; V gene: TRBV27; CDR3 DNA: TGTGCCAGCAGTTGCGGGACGGATCAACTGAAAATCTATGGCTACACCTTC; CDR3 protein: CASSCGTDQLKIYGYTF
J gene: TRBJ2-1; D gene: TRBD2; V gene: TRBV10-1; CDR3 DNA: TGCGCCAGCAGCCAGAGGGGTAGCGGGCTTGGAGATGAGCAGTTCTTC; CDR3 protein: CASSQRGSGLGDEQFF
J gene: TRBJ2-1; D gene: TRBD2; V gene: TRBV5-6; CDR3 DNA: TGTGCCAGCAGCTTGGTTGGAGCGGGAAGCTACAATGAGCAGTTCTTC; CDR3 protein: CASSLVGAGSYNEQFF
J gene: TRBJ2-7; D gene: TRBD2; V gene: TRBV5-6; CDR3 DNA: TGTGCCAGCAGCTTTTTAGCGGGAAGCTTAACCTACGAGCAGTACTTC; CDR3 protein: CASSFLAGSLTYEQYF
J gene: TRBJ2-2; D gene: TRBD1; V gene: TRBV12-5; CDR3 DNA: TGTGCTAGTGGTTTGGTACTCGGCAGGGGGCCGGCCGGGGAGCTGTTTTTT; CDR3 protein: CASGLVLGRGPAGELFF
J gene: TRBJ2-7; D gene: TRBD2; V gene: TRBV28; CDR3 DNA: TGTGCCAGCGGGGCTAGCGGGGGGAGCTCCTACGAGCAGTACTTC; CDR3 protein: CASGASGGSSYEQYF
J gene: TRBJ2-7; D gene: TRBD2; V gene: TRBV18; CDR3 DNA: TGTGCCAGCTCACCGGGGACTAGCGAGTACGAGCAGTACTTC; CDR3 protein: CASSPGTSEYEQYF
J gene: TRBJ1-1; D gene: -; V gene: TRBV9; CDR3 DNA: TGTGCCAGCAGCGTATGGACAAACACTGAAGCTTTCTTT; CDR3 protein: CASSVWTNTEAFF
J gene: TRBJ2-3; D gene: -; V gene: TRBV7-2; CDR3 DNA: TGTGCCAGCAGCTTCTGGAGGGCCACAGATACGCAGTATTTT; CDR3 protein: CASSFWRATDTQYF
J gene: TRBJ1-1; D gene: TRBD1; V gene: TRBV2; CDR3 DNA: TGTGCCAGCAGTTCCGGACAGGGGGCGACTGAAGCTTTCTTT; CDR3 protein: CASSSGQGATEAFF
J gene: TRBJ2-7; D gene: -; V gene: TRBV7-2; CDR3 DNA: TGTGCCAGCAGCTTAGAACAGAACTACGAGCAGTACTTC; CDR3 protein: CASSLEQNYEQYF
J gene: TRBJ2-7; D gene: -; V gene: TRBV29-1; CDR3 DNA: TGCAGCGTCGGGGACTCGGCAACCTACGAGCAGTACTTC; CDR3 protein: CSVGDSATYEQYF
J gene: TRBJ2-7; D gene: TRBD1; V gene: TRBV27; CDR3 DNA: TGTGCCAGCAGTTTCGGGACAGGGACTTTGGAGCAGTACTTC; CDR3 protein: CASSFGTGTLEQYF
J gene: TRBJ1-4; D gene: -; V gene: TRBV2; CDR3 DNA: TGTGCCAGCAGTCTTGCGGGAAGGGTGTTTTTT; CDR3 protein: CASSLAGRVFF
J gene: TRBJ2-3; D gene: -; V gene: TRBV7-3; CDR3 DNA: TGTGCCAGCAGCTTAGGCCACACCACAGATACGCAGTATTTT; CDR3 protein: CASSLGHTTDTQYF
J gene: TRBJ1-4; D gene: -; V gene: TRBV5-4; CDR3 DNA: TGTGCCAGCAGCCCCGGCGCGGGGGGTAGGGCAACTAATGAAAAACTGTTTTTT; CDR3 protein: CASSPGAGGRATNEKLFF
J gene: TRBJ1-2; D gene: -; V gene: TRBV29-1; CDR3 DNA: TGCAGCGTTGAAGGTAGTACCGACTATGGCTACACCTTC; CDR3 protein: CSVEGSTDYGYTF
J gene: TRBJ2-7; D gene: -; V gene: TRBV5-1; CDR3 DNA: TGCGCCAGCAGCTTGGATTACGGGACCTACGAGCAGTACTTC; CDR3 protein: CASSLDYGTYEQYF
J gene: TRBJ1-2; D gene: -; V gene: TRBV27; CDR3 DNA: TGTGCCAGCAGTTTATCAGAAGGAGCTGGCTACACCTTC; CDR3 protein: CASSLSEGAGYTF
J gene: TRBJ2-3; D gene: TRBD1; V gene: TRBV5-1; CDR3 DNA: TGCGCCAGCAGCTTGCGCTGGACAGGGGGGTTTGAAGATACGCAGTATTTT; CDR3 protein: CASSLRWTGGFEDTQYF
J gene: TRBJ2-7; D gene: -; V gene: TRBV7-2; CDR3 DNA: TGTGCCGGCGGGCAGGGGGGATCCTCCTACGAGCAGTACTTC; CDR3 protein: CAGGQGGSSYEQYF
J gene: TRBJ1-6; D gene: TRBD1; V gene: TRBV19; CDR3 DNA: TGTGCCAGTAGTCGACAGGGGAAGGAATCACCCCTCCACTTT; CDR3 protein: CASSRQGKESPLHF